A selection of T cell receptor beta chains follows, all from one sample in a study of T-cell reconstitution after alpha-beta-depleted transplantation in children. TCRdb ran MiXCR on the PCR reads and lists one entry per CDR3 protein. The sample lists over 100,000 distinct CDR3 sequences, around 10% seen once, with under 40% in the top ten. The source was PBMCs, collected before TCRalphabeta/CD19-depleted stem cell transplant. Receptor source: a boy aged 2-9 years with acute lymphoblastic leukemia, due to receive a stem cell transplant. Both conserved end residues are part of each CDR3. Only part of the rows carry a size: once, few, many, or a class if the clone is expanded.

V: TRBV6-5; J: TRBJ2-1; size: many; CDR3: CASSNWVAGDEQFF
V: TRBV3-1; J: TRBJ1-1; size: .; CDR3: CASSRGTNTEAFF
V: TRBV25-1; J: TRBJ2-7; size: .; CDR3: CASSENPGQGADEQYF
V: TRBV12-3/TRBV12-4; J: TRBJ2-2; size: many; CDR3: CASIRDSGVPGELFF
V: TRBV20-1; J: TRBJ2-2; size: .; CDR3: CSVSDWNTGELFF
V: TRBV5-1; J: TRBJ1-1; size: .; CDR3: CASSSNTGNTEAFF
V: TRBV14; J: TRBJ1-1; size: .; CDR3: CASSQGILTEAFF
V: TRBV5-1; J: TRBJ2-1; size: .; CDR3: CASSLWTSGSSYNEQFF
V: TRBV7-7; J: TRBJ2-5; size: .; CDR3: CASSPPTGTQETQYF
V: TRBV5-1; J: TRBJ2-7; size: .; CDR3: CASRDGPYEQYF
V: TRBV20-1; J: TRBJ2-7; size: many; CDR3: CSASQDLYYEQYF
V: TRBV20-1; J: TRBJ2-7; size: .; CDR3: CSAGGPPPYEQYF
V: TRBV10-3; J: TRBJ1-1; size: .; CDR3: CAILYVLIPMNTEAFF
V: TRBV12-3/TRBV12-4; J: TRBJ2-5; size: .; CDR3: CASSYGGGETQYF
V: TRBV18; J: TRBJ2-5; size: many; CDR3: CASSPDTEYQETQYF
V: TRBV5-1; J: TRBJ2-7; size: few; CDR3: CASSLSPGSSYEQYF
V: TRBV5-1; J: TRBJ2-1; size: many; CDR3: CASSPRAAGGLGDEQFF
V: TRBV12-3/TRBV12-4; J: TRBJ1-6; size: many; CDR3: CASSTRTGGDYNSPLHF
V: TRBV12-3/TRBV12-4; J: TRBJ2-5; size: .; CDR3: CASRGSGKETQYF
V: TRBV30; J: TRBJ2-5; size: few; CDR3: CAWSPGGRNQETQYF
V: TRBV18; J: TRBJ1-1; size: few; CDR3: CASSPPGVRAFF
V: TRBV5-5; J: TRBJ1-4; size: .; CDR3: CASSLVRGRAANEKLFF
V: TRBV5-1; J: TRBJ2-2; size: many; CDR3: CASSHGGSGNTGELFF
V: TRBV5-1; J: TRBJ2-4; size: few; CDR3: CASSTGTSGSRKNIQYF
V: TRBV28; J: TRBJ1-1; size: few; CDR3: CASRPTDLEAFF
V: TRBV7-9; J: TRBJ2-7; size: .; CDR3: CASSPIPLDQSSYEQCF
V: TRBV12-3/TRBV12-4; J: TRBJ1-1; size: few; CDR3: CASGGGNTEAFF
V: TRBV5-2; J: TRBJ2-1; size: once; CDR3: CARGSRGQWGYEQFF
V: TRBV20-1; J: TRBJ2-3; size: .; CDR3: CSARFTDTQYF
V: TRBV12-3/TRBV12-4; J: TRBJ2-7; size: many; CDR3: CASSLQGHYEQYF
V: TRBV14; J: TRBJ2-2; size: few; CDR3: CASSRMRPGELFF
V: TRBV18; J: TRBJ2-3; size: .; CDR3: CASSNSADTQYF
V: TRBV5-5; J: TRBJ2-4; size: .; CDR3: CASSLEVRLGSEYF
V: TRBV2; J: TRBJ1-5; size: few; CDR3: CASSLDRGNQPQHF
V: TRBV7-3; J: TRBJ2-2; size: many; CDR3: CASSLGGHTGELFF
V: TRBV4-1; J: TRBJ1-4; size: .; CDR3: CASSRERTTTNEKLFF
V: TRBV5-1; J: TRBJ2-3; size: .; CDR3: CASSLAIGTSTDTQYF
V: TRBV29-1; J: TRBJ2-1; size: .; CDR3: CSVEQTAYNEQFF
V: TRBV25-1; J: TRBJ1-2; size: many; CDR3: CASSGGSGYTF
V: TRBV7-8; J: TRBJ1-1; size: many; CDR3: CASSSGTGNTEAFF
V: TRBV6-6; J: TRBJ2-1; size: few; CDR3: CASQGYNEQFF
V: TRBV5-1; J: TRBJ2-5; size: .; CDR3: CASSFGFQGETQYF
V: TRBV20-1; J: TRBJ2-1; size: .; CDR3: CSARGLAGSSYNEQFF
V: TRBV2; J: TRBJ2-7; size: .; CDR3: CASSVGPNYEQYF
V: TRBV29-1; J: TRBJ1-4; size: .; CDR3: CSVKQGANEKLFF
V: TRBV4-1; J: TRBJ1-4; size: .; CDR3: CASSQGLGSNEKLFF
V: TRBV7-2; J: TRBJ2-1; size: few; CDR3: CASSLVKGAYNEQFF
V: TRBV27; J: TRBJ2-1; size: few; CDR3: CASSLLGQGTNEQFF
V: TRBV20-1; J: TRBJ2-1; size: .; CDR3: CSASSWSSYNEQFF
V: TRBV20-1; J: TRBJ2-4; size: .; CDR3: CSARGPGLAGVQAKNIQYF